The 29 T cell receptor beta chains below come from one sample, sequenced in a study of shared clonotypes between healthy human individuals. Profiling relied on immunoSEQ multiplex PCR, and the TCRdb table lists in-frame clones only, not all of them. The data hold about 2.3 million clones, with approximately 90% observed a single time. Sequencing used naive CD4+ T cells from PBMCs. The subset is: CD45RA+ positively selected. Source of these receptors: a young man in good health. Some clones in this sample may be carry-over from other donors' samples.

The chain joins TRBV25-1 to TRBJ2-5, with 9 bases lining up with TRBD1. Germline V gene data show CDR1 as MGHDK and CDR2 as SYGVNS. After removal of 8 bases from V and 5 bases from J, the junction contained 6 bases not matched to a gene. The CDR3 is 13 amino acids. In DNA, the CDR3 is TGTGCCAGCGCGGGACAGGGTTACGAGACCCAGTACTTC. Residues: CASAGQGYETQYF.

CDR3 sequence: CASSQDMGLANYNEQFF. CDR3 nucleotide sequence: TGCGCCAGCAGCCAAGATATGGGACTAGCGAACTACAATGAGCAGTTCTTC. The chain is built from TRBV4-1 and TRBJ2-1; 10 nucleotides match TRBD2. This CDR3 has 17 amino acids. In germline, CDR1 is MGHRA, CDR2 YSYEKL. The trim removed 0 bases at V and 3 bases at J, leaving 5 bases unmatched.

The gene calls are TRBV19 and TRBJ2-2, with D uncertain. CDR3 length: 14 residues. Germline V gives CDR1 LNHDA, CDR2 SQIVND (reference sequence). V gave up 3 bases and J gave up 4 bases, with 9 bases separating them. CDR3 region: CASSMAQFTGELFF. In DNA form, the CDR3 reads TGTGCCAGTAGTATGGCACAATTCACCGGGGAGCTGTTTTTT.

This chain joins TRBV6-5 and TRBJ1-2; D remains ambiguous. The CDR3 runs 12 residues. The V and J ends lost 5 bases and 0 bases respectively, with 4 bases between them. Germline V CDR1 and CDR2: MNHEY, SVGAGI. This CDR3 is CASSQSNYGYTF. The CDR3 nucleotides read TGTGCCAGCAGTCAGTCTAACTATGGCTACACCTTC.

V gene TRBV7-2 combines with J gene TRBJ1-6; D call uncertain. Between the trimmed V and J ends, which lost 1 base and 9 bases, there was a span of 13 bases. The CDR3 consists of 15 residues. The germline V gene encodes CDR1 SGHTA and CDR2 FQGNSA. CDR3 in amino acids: CASSLVIGYSSPLHF. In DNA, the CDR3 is TGTGCCAGCAGCTTAGTGATCGGATACTCTTCACCCCTCCACTTT.

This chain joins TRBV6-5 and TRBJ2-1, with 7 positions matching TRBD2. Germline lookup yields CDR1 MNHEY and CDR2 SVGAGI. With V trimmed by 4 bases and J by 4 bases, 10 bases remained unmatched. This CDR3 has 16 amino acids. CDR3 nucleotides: TGTGCCAGCAGTTCCCTGTGGGGAGCGGGGTACAATGAGCAGTTCTTC. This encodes CASSSLWGAGYNEQFF.

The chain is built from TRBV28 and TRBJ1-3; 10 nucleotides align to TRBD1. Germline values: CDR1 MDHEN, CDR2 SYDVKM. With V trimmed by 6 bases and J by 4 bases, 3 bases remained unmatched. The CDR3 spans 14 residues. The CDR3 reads CASRTGGVGNTIYF. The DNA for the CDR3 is TGTGCCAGCAGGACAGGGGGCGTAGGAAACACCATATATTTT. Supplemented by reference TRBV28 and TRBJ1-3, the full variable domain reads DVKVTQSSRYLVKRTGEKVFLECVQDMDHENMFWYRQDPGLGLRLIYFSYDVKMKEKGDIPEGYSVSREKKERFSLILESASTNQTSMYLCASRTGGVGNTIYFGEGSWLTVV.

The CDR3 nucleotides are TGTGCCAGCATGGGACAGGGGGTCCGAGGCTACACCTTC. Amino acid sequence: CASMGQGVRGYTF. The chain employs TRBV19 and TRBJ1-2, with 11 bases matching TRBD1. V lost 9 bases and J lost 8; bases outside the gene matches: 8. The CDR3 totals 13 residues. Germline-derived CDR1 and CDR2 are LNHDA and SQIVND (reference sequence).

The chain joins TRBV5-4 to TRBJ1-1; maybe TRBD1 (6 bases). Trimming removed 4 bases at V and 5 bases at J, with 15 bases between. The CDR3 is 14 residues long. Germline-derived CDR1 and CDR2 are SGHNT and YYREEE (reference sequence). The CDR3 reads CASSEGGRRTEAFF. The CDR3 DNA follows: TGTGCCAGCAGCGAAGGGGGGCGGAGGACTGAAGCTTTCTTT.

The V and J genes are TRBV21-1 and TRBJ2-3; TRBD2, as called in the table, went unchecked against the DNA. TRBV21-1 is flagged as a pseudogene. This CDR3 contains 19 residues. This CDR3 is CASSNPWAVPQRSTDTQYF. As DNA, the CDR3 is TGTGCCAGCAGCAATCCGTGGGCAGTTCCCCAGCGGAGCACAGATACGCAGTATTTT.

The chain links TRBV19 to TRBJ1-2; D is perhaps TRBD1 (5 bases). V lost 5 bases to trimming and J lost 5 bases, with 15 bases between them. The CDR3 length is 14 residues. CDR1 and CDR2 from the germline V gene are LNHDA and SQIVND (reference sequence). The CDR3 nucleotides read TGTGCCAGTAGTCGGGGGTTAGGGAATTATGGCTACACCTTC. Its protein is CASSRGLGNYGYTF. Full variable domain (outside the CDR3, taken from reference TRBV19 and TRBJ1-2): DGGITQSPKYLFRKEGQNVTLSCEQNLNHDAMYWYRQDPGQGLRLIYYSQIVNDFQKGDIAEGYSVSREKKESFPLTVTSAQKNPTAFYLCASSRGLGNYGYTFGSGTRLTVV.

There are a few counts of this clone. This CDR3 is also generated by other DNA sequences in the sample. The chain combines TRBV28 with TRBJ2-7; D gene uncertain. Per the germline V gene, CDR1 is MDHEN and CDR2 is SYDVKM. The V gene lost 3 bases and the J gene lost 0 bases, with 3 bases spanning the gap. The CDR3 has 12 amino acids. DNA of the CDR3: TGTGCCAGCAGTTTGAGCTCCTACGAGCAGTACTTC. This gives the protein CASSLSSYEQYF.

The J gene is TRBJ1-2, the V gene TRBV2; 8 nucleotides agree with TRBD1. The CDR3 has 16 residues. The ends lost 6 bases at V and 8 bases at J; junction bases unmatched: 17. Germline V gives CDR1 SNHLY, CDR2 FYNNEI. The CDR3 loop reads CASRAIRDRPALGYTF. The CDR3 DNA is TGTGCCAGCAGAGCAATAAGGGACAGGCCTGCGTTGGGCTACACCTTC. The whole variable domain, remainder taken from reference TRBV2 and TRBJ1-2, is EPEVTQTPSHQVTQMGQEVILRCVPISNHLYFYWYRQILGQKVEFLVSFYNNEISEKSEIFDDQFSVERPDGSNFTLKIRSTKLEDSAMYFCASRAIRDRPALGYTFGSGTRLTVV.

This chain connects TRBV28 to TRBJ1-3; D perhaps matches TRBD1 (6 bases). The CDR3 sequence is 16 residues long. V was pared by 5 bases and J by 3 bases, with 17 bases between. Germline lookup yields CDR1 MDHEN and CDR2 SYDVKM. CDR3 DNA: TGTGCCAGCAGTATCCCTTCACAGGGTCTTGGAAACACCATATATTTT. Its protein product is CASSIPSQGLGNTIYF.

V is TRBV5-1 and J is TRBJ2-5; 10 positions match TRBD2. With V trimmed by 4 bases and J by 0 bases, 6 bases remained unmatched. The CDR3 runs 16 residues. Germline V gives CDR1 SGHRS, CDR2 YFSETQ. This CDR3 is CASSPRLAGNQETQYF. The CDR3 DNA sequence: TGCGCCAGCAGCCCCCGACTAGCGGGTAACCAAGAGACCCAGTACTTC.

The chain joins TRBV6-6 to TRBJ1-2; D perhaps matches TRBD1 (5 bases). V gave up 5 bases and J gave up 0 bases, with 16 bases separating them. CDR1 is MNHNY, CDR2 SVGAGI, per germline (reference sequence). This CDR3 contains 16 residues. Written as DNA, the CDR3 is TGTGCCAGCAGTGGCCGGGACGGCCGTTCTAACTATGGCTACACCTTC. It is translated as CASSGRDGRSNYGYTF.

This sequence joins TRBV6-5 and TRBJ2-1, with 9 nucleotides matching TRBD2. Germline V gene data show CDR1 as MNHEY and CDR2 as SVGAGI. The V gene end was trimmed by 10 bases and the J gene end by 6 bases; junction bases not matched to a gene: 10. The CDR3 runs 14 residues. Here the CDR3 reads CATGAGGPSNEQFF. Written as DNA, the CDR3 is TGTGCCACCGGGGCGGGAGGGCCCTCCAATGAGCAGTTCTTC.

In DNA form, the CDR3 reads TGTGCCAGCAGTTACTCACGTGAAGGAAACACCATATATTTT. Translating it yields CASSYSREGNTIYF. The rearrangement links TRBV6-6 to TRBJ1-3, with no clear D. The V gene lost 0 bases and the J gene lost 4 bases, with 7 bases spanning the gap. The germline gives CDR1 MNHNY, CDR2 SVGAGI (reference sequence). The CDR3 is 14 amino acids.

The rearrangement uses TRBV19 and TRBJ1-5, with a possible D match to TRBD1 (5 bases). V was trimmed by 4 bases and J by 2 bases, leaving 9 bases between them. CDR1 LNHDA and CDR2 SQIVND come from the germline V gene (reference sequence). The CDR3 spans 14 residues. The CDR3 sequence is CASSRGFRNQPQHF. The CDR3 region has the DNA TGTGCCAGTAGTAGGGGGTTTCGCAATCAGCCCCAGCATTTT.

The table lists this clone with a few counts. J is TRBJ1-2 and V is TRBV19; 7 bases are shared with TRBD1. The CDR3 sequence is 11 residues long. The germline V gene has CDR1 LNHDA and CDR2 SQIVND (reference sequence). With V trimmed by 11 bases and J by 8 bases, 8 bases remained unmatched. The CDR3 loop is CAGRQGNGYTF. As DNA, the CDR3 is TGTGCCGGCAGACAGGGCAACGGCTACACCTTC.

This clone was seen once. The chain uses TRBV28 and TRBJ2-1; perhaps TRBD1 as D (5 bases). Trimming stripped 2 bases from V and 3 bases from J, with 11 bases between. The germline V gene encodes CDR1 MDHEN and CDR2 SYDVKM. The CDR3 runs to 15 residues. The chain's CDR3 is CASSLPGYYYNEQFF. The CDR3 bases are TGTGCCAGCAGTTTACCAGGGTACTACTACAATGAGCAGTTCTTC. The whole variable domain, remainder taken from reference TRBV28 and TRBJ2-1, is DVKVTQSSRYLVKRTGEKVFLECVQDMDHENMFWYRQDPGLGLRLIYFSYDVKMKEKGDIPEGYSVSREKKERFSLILESASTNQTSMYLCASSLPGYYYNEQFFGPGTRLTVL.

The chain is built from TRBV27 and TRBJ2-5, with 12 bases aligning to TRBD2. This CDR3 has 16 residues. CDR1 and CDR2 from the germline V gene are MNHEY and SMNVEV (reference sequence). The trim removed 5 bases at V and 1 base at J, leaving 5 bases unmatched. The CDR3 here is CASSQGLAGLQETQYF. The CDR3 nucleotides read TGTGCCAGCAGTCAGGGACTAGCGGGCCTCCAAGAGACCCAGTACTTC.

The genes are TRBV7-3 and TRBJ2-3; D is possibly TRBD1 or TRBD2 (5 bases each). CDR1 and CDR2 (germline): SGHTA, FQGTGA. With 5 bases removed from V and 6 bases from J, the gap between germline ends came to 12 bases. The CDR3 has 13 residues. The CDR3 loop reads CASSRGRRDTQYF. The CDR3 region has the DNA TGTGCCAGCAGCCGGGGACGGCGGGATACGCAGTATTTT.

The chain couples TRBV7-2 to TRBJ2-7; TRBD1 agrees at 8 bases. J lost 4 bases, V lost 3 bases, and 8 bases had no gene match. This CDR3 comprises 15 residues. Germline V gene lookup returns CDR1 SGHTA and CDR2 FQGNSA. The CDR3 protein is CASSLITGGHYEQYF. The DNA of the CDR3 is TGTGCCAGCAGCTTGATTACAGGGGGGCATTACGAGCAGTACTTC.

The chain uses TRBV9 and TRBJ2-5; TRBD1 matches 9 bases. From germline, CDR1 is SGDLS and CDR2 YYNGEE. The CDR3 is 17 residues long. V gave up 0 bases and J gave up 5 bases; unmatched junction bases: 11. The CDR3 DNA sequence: TGTGCCAGCAGCGTAGGACTACCCGGGACAGGGATGGAGACCCAGTACTTC. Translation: CASSVGLPGTGMETQYF.

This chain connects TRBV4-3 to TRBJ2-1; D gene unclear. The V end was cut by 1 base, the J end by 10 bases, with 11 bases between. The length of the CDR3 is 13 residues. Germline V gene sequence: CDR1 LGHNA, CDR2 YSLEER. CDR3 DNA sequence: TGCGCCAGCAGCCAAGCCCTCAGGCGGGAGCAGTTCTTC. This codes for CASSQALRREQFF.

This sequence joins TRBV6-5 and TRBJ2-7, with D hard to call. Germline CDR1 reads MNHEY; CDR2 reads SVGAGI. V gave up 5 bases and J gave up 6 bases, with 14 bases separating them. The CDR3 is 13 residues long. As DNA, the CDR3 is TGTGCCAGCAGTCTAGGACCGGGTGGCGAGCAGTACTTC. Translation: CASSLGPGGEQYF.

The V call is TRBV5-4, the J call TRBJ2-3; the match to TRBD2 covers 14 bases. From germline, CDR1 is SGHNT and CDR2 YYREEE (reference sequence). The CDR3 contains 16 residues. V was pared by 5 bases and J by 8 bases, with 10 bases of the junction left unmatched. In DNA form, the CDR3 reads TGTGCCAGCAGACCGACTAGCGGGGGGGAAACGGGTACGCAGTATTTT. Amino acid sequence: CASRPTSGGETGTQYF. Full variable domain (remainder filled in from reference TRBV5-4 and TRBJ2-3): ETGVTQSPTHLIKTRGQQVTLRCSSQSGHNTVSWYQQALGQGPQFIFQYYREEENGRGNFPPRFSGLQFPNYSSELNVNALELDDSALYLCASRPTSGGETGTQYFGPGTRLTVL.

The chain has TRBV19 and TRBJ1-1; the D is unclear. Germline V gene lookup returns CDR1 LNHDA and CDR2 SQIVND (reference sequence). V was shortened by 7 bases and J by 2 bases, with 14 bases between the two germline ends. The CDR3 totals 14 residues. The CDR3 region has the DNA TGTGCCAGTACCCCGAGGTGGGTAAACACTGAAGCTTTCTTT. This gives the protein CASTPRWVNTEAFF.